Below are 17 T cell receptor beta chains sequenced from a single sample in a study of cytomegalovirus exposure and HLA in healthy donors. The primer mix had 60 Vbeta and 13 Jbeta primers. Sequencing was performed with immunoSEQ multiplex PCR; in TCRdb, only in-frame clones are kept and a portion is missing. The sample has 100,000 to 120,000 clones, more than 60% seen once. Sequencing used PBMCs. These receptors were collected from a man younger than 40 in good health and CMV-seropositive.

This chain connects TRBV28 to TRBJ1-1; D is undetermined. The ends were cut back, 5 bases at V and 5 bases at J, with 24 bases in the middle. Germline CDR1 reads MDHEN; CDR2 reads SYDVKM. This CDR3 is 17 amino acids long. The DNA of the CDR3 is TGTGCCAGCAGTCTCCGTTCAATGACCGAGGGAAAAACTGAAGCTTTCTTT. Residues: CASSLRSMTEGKTEAFF.

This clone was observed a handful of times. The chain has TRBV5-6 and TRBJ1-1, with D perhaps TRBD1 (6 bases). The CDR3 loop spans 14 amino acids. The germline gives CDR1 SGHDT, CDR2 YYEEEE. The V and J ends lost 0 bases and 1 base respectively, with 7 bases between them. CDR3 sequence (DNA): TGTGCCAGCAGCTTGGGACAGGCGAACACTGAAGCTTTCTTT. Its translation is CASSLGQANTEAFF.

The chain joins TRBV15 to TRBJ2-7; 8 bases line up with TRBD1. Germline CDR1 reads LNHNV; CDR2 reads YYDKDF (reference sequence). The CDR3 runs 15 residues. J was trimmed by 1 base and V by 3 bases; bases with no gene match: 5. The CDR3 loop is CATSSLQGGSYEQYF. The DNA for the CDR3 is TGTGCCACCAGCAGCTTACAGGGGGGATCCTACGAGCAGTACTTC.

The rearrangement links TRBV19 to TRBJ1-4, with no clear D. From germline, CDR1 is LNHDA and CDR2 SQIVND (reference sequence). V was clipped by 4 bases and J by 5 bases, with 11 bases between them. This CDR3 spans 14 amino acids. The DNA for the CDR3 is TGTGCCAGTAGTACCCCAGACTTCAATGAAAAACTGTTTTTT. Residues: CASSTPDFNEKLFF. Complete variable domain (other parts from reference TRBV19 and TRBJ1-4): DGGITQSPKYLFRKEGQNVTLSCEQNLNHDAMYWYRQDPGQGLRLIYYSQIVNDFQKGDIAEGYSVSREKKESFPLTVTSAQKNPTAFYLCASSTPDFNEKLFFGSGTQLSVL.

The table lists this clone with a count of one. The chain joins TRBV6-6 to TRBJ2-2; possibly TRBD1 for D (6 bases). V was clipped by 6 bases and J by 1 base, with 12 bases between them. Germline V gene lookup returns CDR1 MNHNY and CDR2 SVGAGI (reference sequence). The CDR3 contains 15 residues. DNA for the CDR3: TGTGCCAGCAGGGAACACAGGGAGAACACCGGGGAGCTGTTTTTT. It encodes CASREHRENTGELFF.

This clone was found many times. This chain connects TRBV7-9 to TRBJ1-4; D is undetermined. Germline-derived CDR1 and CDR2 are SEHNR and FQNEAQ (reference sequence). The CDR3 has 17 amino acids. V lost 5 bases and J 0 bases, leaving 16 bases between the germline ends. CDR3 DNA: TGTGCCAGCAGCCCGGGTCTCCTCAGATCAACTAATGAAAAACTGTTTTTT. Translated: CASSPGLLRSTNEKLFF. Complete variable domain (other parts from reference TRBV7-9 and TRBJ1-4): DTGVSQNPRHKITKRGQNVTFRCDPISEHNRLYWYRQTLGQGPEFLTYFQNEAQLEKSRLLSDRFSAERPKGSFSTLEIQRTEQGDSAMYLCASSPGLLRSTNEKLFFGSGTQLSVL.

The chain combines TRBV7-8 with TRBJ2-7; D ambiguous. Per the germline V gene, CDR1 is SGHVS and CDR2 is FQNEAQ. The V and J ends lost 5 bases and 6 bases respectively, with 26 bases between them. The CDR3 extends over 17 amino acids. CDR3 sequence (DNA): TGTGCCAGCAGCGTTTGGGTCGGTACACCCTCGGCGGTCGAGCAGTACTTC. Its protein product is CASSVWVGTPSAVEQYF.

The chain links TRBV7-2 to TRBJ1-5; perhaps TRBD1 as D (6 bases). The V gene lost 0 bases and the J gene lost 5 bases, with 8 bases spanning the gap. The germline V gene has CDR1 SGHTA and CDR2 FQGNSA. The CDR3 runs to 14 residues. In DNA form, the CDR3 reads TGTGCCAGCAGCTTAGCCTCAGGGGATCAGCCCCAGCATTTT. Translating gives CASSLASGDQPQHF.

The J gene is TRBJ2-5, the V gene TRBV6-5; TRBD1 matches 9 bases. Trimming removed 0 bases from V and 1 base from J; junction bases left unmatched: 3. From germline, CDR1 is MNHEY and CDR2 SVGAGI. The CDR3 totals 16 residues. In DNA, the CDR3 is TGTGCCAGCAGTTACTCAGGACAGGGGACCCAAGAGACCCAGTACTTC. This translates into CASSYSGQGTQETQYF.

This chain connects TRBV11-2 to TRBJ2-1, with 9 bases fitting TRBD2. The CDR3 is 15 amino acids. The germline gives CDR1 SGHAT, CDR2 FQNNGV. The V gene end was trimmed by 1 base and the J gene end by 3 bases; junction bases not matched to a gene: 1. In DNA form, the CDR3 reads TGTGCCAGCAGCTTAGTTAGCGGGGGCTACAATGAGCAGTTCTTC. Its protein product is CASSLVSGGYNEQFF.

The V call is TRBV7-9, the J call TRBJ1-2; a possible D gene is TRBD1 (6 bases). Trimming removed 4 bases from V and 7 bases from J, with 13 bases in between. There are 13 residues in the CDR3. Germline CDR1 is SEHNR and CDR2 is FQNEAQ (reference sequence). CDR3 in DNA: TGTGCCAGCAGCTCGTCAGGGGCGGGTGGCTACACCTTC. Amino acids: CASSSSGAGGYTF.

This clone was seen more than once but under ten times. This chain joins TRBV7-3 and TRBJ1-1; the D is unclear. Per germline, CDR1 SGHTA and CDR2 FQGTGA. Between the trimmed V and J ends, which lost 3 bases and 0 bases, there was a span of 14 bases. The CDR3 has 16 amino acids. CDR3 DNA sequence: TGTGCCAGCAGCTTTGGGCCAGAATCCATGAACACTGAAGCTTTCTTT. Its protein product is CASSFGPESMNTEAFF.

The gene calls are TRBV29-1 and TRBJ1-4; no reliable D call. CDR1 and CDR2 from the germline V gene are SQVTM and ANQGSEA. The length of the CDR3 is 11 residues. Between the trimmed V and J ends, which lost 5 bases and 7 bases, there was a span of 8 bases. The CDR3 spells CSVFGGEKLFF. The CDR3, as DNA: TGCAGCGTTTTCGGCGGTGAAAAACTGTTTTTT.

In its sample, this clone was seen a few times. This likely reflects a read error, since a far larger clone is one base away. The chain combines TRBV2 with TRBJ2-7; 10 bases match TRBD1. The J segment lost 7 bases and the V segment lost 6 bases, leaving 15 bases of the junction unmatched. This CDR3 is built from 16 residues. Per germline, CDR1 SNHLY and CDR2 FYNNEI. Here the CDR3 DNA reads TGTGCCAGCAGGGAGACAGGGGGCGGGGGTGACAATGAGCAGTACTTC. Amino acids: CASRETGGGGDNEQYF.

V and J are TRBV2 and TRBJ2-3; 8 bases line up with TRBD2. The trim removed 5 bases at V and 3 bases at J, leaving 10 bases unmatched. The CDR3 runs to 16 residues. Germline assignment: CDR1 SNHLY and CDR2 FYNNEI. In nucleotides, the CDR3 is TGTGCCAGCAGTCAACGGGGGGGGGAACTGACAGATACGCAGTATTTT. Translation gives CASSQRGGELTDTQYF.

CDR3 in DNA: TGTGCCAGCAGCTTAGTTTCAGGTTATGGCTACACCTTC. Translation gives CASSLVSGYGYTF. V is TRBV7-8 and J is TRBJ1-2; D ambiguous. The CDR3 is made up of 13 amino acids. With 1 base removed from V and 5 bases from J, the gap between germline ends came to 8 bases. Germline values: CDR1 SGHVS, CDR2 FQNEAQ.

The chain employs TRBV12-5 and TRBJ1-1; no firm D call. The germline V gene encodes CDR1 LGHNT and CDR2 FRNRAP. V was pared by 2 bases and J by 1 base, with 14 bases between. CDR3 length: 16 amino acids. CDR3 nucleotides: TGTGCTAGTGGTTTGCCTTTCGGGTTAACGAACACTGAAGCTTTCTTT. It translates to CASGLPFGLTNTEAFF.